This TCR beta chain was captured by sequencing in a study of naive and memory T cell subsets (dated by TCRdb to about 2017). About the study as a whole: An open-source, UMI-based TCR alpha and beta sequencing pipeline was applied to sorted naive and memory peripheral blood T cell subsets. RNA was DNase-treated and reverse transcribed with TCR constant-region primers, mostly using SuperScript III. Complete agreement was observed between the functional CMV T cell responses and the IgG serology results.

The CDR3 has 19 amino acids, counting the end cysteine and phenylalanine. Only the CDR3 region is kept as DNA, spanning 57 bases read in frame from base 1. The V end gives up 4 bases and the J end 9 bases, leaving 21 bases in the junction not matched to a gene. From the germline V gene, CDR1 is MGHRA and CDR2 is YSYEKL. The investigation overall reported the following: RNA-based TCR counts may be influenced by expression changes linked to T cell activation and differentiation. Single alpha or beta chain sequences, rather than paired alpha/beta receptors, were used to define clonotypes. A power law was followed by TCR abundance, with an exponent that differed between naive and memory subsets but was consistent across the three individuals. Once error correction was done, more than 95% of naive TCR sequences showed up just once, which made the naive abundance distributions much steeper than those of the memory subsets. A few larger clonotypes were found in naive repertoires, especially CD8, and these larger clonotypes were possibly memory cells re-expressing CD45RA. The repertoire findings for the naive and memory subsets could not be validated against a ground truth, as none was available. In both CD4 and CD8 cells, going from naive through CM, EM and EMRA, the Gini index went up while Shannon and inverse Simpson diversity went down.

This clonotype was recorded a few times. Its antigen is still unknown. There are no base qualities to consult, and no much larger clone falls within one base. From the second PCR step onward, the TCR alpha chain libraries and the TCR beta chain libraries were amplified separately. Donor CMV status was determined by IFNgamma production from CD4+ T cells after overnight stimulation of fresh PBMCs with CMV viral lysate. Miltenyi beads were used first to positively select CD4 T cells, and CD8 T cells were then positively selected from the CD4-negative fraction. After staining for CD3, CD4, CD8, CD45RA, CD27 and a live/dead dye, cells were sorted on a BD Aria II into four subsets based on CD45RA and CD27. A few healthy volunteers provided blood, and the blood of each volunteer was split into CD4 and CD8 T cells and then into four differentiation subsets. Roughly 0.12 L of peripheral blood was taken from each donor, and PBMC were separated by density-gradient centrifugation on Ficoll-Paque PLUS. Sorted cells were lysed in RLT buffer, and RNA was extracted with a Qiagen RNeasy kit and stored at -80°C.

Libraries were made using UMI-ligation and nested PCR. The beta constant-region primer was an equimolar mix of two oligonucleotides covering both TRBC1 and TRBC2. Four rounds of PCR were used to amplify ligated cDNA, with nested alpha and beta constant-region primers being used together with the SP2 primer. A single-stranded oligonucleotide bearing the SP2 primer plus a 12-nucleotide UMI was ligated onto the 3' end of the cDNA by T4 RNA ligase 1. The ligation reaction was kept at 16 degrees C for roughly 19-24 hours. To avoid over-amplification, PCR2 was usually performed as a SYBR Green qPCR and halted once a predetermined threshold was reached. Agencourt AMPure XP magnetic beads were used for all purifications after the first. Library quantification was done by Qubit, followed by a TapeStation check on which the main peak was expected at around 650 bp. The pooled libraries were sequenced on an Illumina MiSeq using v2 2x251 paired-end kits, which usually yielded about 0.95-2.1 million reads per sample. Each sample's library went into the pool at approximately 4.2 nM, and about 4.5-7% PhiX was added to help with cluster recognition. The published analysis was carried out like this. Using tag matching that tolerated one base-pair mismatch, Decombinator assigned V and J genes to FASTQ reads that had been processed by Demultiplexor. Collapsinator relied on UMIs to fix sequencing errors as well as frequency errors caused by PCR heterogeneity. TCRs were translated and CDR3s were extracted from the conserved cysteine to the FGXG phenylalanine by CDR3Translator, with non-productive sequences being flagged. Gini, Shannon entropy and inverse Simpson indices were computed after subsampling the repertoires to the same number of UMI-defined TCRs. Power-law fits to clonotype abundance distributions were performed by maximum likelihood within the linear range. On one naive CD8 sample, the pipeline and MIGEC gave similar UMI counts, unique TCR numbers and clonal distributions. In one analysis, naive TCRs also found in any memory subset of the same donor were removed from the naive repertoire. Repertoires were searched for around 7,000 CMV-associated CDR3 sequences compiled from VDJdb and a published dataset. In TCRdb, the public reads were trimmed at Q25 with fastp and aligned with MiXCR, with productive beta chains retained. Every entry covers one CDR3 protein and lists the most common genes and DNA from its rows. The V and J calls, along with clone size, are taken from TCRdb and not from the paper's own processing. For this sample there are some 82,000 distinct CDR3 sequences; approximately 10% appear just once. The ten most abundant clones make up less than 1.5% of the sample.

Recombination joined TRBV4-1 with TRBJ2-4, and 10 bases in between align with TRBD2. The source material was naive CD8+ T cells from blood. Taken with the paper, the label for cell subset or site translates to: naive T cells, CD45RA high CD27+. This receptor was taken from a human donor in good health. The CDR3 in this case is CASSPQPFPSGRAGAIQYF. The bases read TGCGCCAGCAGCCCGCAACCATTCCCAAGCGGGAGGGCCGGGGCCATTCAGTACTTC.